The 17 T cell receptor beta chains below all came from one sample that was sequenced in a study of CD8 T cells in acute hepatitis C reinfection. As for time point: naive CD8 control sorted from an acute-time-point sample. Profiled with immunoSEQ multiplex PCR; TCRdb holds only in-frame clones, not every one. The sample consists of 35,000 to 40,000 clones, around nine tenths of them appearing once. Input material: naive CD8+ T cells from PBMCs. These receptors all come from a man younger than 45 with chronic hepatitis C.

The chain is built from TRBV11-2 and TRBJ2-7; D may match TRBD1 or TRBD2 (5 bases each). The CDR3 covers 16 residues. Trimming removed 2 bases at V and 1 base at J, with 15 bases between. CDR1 is SGHAT and CDR2 is FQNNGV in the germline V gene. The DNA for the CDR3 is TGTGCCAGCAGCTTACCGTTTAGGGACGGATCCTACGAGCAGTACTTC. Amino acid sequence: CASSLPFRDGSYEQYF.

V and J are TRBV19 and TRBJ1-2; 7 nucleotides agree with TRBD1. This CDR3 spans 15 amino acids. The germline gives CDR1 LNHDA, CDR2 SQIVND (reference sequence). V lost 3 bases and J lost 4; bases outside the gene matches: 8. CDR3 residues: CASSMGPGGSYGYTF. DNA for the CDR3: TGTGCCAGTAGTATGGGGCCAGGGGGAAGCTATGGCTACACCTTC.

The chain joins TRBV15 to TRBJ2-2; D unclear. CDR1 and CDR2 from the germline V gene are LNHNV and YYDKDF (reference sequence). V lost 1 base and J lost 6, with 15 bases in between. The CDR3 runs 16 residues. CDR3 sequence: CATSRVPRIMPGELFF. CDR3 sequence (DNA): TGTGCCACCAGCAGAGTTCCCAGGATAATGCCCGGGGAGCTGTTTTTT.

The chain is built from TRBV9 and TRBJ1-1; 10 nucleotides align to TRBD1. Germline CDR1 reads SGDLS; CDR2 reads YYNGEE. The V gene end was trimmed by 0 bases and the J gene end by 3 bases; junction bases not matched to a gene: 2. This CDR3 comprises 15 residues. CDR3 nucleotides: TGTGCCAGCAGCGTAGACGGGACAGGGGACACTGAAGCTTTCTTT. It translates to CASSVDGTGDTEAFF. Variable domain in full (rest from reference TRBV9 and TRBJ1-1): DSGVTQTPKHLITATGQRVTLRCSPRSGDLSVYWYQQSLDQGLQFLIQYYNGEERAKGNILERFSAQQFPDLHSELNLSSLELGDSALYFCASSVDGTGDTEAFFGQGTRLTVV.

The chain links TRBV7-6 to TRBJ2-3, with 7 positions matching TRBD1. The CDR3 length is 16 residues. The junction had 5 bases not matched to a gene; V was cut back by 0 bases and J by 2 bases. Germline CDR1 reads SGHVS; CDR2 reads FNYEAQ. CDR3 bases: TGTGCCAGCAGCTTAGCATGGGGACAGATCACAGATACGCAGTATTTT. Residues: CASSLAWGQITDTQYF.

The chain uses TRBV16 and TRBJ2-3, with TRBD1 as a possible D gene (5 bases). This CDR3 spans 14 amino acids. V dropped 4 bases and J dropped 2 bases, with 10 bases sitting between them. Germline CDR1 reads KGHSY; CDR2 reads FQNENV. The CDR3: CASSPTGSTDTQYF. The CDR3 region has the DNA TGTGCCAGCAGCCCAACAGGTTCCACAGATACGCAGTATTTT.

The gene calls are TRBV27 and TRBJ1-2; 9 bases are a match to TRBD1. The CDR3 consists of 18 residues. Germline CDR1 and CDR2: MNHEY and SMNVEV (reference sequence). Trimming cost V 2 bases and J 4 bases; bases outside gene matches: 14. The CDR3 is CASSLLPGQGTEGYGYTF. The DNA for the CDR3 is TGTGCCAGCAGTTTACTGCCGGGACAGGGAACGGAGGGCTATGGCTACACCTTC.

This clone was observed a few times. The chain joins TRBV19 to TRBJ2-7; no clear D gene. Looked up from germline, CDR1 is LNHDA and CDR2 is SQIVND (reference sequence). This CDR3 region has 13 residues. Trimming removed 3 bases from V and 3 bases from J, with 9 bases in between. CDR3 DNA: TGTGCCAGTAGTATGGCGTCGAACTACGAGCAGTACTTC. It is translated as CASSMASNYEQYF.

Here the CDR3 DNA reads TGCGCCAGCAGCCCTACGACAGGGGGGGCCTACGAGCAGTACTTC. Its translation: CASSPTTGGAYEQYF. The chain joins TRBV4-1 to TRBJ2-7, with 9 positions matching TRBD1. The germline gives CDR1 MGHRA, CDR2 YSYEKL. The CDR3 extends over 15 amino acids. J gave up 2 bases and V 4 bases, and 6 bases lay outside the gene matches.

This chain links TRBV5-6 with TRBJ2-5; the match to TRBD1 covers 8 bases. Per germline, CDR1 SGHDT and CDR2 YYEEEE. This CDR3 region has 15 residues. The V gene end was trimmed by 0 bases and the J gene end by 2 bases; junction bases not matched to a gene: 3. CDR3 protein: CASSLDRGIQETQYF. The CDR3, as DNA: TGTGCCAGCAGCTTGGACAGGGGGATACAAGAGACCCAGTACTTC.

The chain combines TRBV11-3 with TRBJ2-1; 10 bases fit TRBD2. V lost 6 bases and J lost 8; bases outside the gene matches: 10. The CDR3 runs 15 residues. CDR1 and CDR2 (germline): SGHNT, YENEEA. CDR3 protein: CASSPASGGLDEQFF. CDR3 DNA: TGTGCCAGCAGTCCCGCTAGCGGGGGTTTGGATGAGCAGTTCTTC.

The V gene is TRBV5-6, the J gene TRBJ1-5; D is uncertain. The length of the CDR3 is 13 residues. Germline loops: CDR1 SGHDT, CDR2 YYEEEE. V was clipped by 1 base and J by 7 bases, with 9 bases between them. The CDR3 is CASSLLGRQPQHF. The DNA for the CDR3 is TGTGCCAGCAGCTTGCTAGGGAGGCAGCCCCAGCATTTT. The variable domain in full, with the rest retrieved from reference TRBV5-6 and TRBJ1-5, is DAGVTQSPTHLIKTRGQQVTLRCSPKSGHDTVSWYQQALGQGPQFIFQYYEEEERQRGNFPDRFSGHQFPNYSSELNVNALLLGDSALYLCASSLLGRQPQHFGDGTRLSIL.

This chain connects TRBV11-1 to TRBJ2-3, with D uncertain. Trimming removed 8 bases at V and 0 bases at J, with 15 bases between. This CDR3 region has 15 residues. Germline loops: CDR1 SGHAT, CDR2 FQDESV (reference sequence). In nucleotides, the CDR3 is TGTGCCAGCTCGATGTTAGAAAAAAGCACAGATACGCAGTATTTT. Its translation: CASSMLEKSTDTQYF.

The rearrangement joins TRBV27 to TRBJ2-3; TRBD1 might be the D (6 bases). The CDR3 has 14 residues. The germline V gene has CDR1 MNHEY and CDR2 SMNVEV (reference sequence). V lost 1 base, J lost 3 bases, and 8 bases lay in between. The CDR3 loop reads CASSLLGATDTQYF. CDR3 bases: TGTGCCAGCAGTTTATTGGGGGCTACAGATACGCAGTATTTT.

This chain joins TRBV15 and TRBJ1-1, with D possibly TRBD1 on 6 matching bases. This CDR3 spans 16 amino acids. V gave up 7 bases and J gave up 8 bases, with 26 bases separating them. The germline V gene encodes CDR1 LNHNV and CDR2 YYDKDF (reference sequence). The CDR3 here is CATTISFVDSRREAFF. CDR3 in DNA: TGTGCCACCACCATATCATTCGTGGACAGTCGCCGGGAAGCTTTCTTT.

The V and J genes are TRBV6-1 and TRBJ1-1; 8 bases align to TRBD1. V lost 2 bases to trimming and J lost 3 bases; unmatched junction nucleotides: 5. CDR1 and CDR2 from the germline V gene are MNHNS and SASEGT. The CDR3 is 15 residues long. The CDR3 loop reads CASSEFTGGHTEAFF. CDR3 bases: TGTGCCAGCAGTGAATTCACAGGGGGTCACACTGAAGCTTTCTTT.

The V call is TRBV30, the J call TRBJ2-2; no definite D call. V dropped 0 bases and J dropped 1 base, with 6 bases sitting between them. The CDR3 contains 14 residues. Germline V gene sequence: CDR1 GTSNPN, CDR2 SVGIG (reference sequence). The CDR3 sequence is CAWSVGQNTGELFF. In DNA, the CDR3 is TGTGCCTGGAGTGTTGGGCAGAACACCGGGGAGCTGTTTTTT.